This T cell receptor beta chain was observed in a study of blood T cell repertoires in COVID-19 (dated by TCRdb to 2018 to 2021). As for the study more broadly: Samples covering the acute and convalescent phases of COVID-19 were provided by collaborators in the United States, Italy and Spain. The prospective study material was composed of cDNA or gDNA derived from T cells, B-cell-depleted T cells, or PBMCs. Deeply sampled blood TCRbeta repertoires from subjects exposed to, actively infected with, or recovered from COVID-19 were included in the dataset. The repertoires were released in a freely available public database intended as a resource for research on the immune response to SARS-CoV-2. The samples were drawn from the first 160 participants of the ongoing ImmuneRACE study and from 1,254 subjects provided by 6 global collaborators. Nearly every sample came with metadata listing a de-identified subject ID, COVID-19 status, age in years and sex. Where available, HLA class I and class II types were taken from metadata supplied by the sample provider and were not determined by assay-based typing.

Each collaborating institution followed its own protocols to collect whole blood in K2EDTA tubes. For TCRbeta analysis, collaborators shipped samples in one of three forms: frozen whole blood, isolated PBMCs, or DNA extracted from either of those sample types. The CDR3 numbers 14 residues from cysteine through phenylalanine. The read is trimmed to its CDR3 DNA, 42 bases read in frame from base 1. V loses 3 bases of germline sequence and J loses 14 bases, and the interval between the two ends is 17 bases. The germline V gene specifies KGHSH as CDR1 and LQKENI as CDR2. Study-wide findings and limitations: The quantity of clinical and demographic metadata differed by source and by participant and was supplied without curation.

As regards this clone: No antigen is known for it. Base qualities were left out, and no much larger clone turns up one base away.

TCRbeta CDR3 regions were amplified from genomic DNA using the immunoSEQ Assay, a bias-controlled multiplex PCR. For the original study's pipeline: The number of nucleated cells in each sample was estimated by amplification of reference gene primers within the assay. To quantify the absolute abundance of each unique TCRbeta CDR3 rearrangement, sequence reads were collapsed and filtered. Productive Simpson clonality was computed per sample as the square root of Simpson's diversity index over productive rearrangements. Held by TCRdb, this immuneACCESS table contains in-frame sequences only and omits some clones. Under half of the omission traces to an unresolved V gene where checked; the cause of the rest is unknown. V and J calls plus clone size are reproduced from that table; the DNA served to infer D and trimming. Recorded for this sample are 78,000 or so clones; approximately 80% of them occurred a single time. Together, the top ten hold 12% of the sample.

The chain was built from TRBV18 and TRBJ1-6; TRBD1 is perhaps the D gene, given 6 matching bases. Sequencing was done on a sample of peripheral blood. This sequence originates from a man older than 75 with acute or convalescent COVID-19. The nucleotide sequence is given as TGTGCCAGCTCACCGACGGGACAAATAGATTCCCTCCACTTT. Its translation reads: CASSPTGQIDSLHF.